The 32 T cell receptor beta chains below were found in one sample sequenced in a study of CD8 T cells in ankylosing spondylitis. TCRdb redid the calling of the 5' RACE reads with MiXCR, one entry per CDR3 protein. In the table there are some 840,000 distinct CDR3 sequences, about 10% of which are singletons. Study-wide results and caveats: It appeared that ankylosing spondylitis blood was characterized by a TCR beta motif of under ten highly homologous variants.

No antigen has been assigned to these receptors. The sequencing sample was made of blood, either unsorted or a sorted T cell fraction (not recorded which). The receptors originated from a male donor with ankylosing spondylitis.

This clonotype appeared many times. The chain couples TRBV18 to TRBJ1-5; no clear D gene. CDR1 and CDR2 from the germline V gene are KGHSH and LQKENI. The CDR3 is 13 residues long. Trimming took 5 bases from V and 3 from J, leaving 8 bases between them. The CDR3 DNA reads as TGTGCCAGCTCAGGGAGCCCCAATCAGCCCCAGCATTTT. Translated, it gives CASSGSPNQPQHF.

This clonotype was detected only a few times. CDR3 sequence reads: CASSSPPGYTF. The CDR3 nucleotides read TGTGCCAGCAGTTCTCCACCGGGCTACACCTTC. This chain joins TRBV6-2 or TRBV6-3 and TRBJ1-2, with D unresolved. V lost 4 bases and J 8 bases, leaving 8 bases between the germline ends. Germline assignment: CDR1 MNHEY and CDR2 SVGEGT. CDR3 length equals 11 residues.

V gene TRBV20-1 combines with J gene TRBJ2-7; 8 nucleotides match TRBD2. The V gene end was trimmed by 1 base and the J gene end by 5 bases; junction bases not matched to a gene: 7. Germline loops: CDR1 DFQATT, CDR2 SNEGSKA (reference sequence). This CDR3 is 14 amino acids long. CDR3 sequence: CSARVLAGAHEQYF. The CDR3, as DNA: TGCAGTGCTAGAGTCCTAGCGGGTGCGCACGAGCAGTACTTC.

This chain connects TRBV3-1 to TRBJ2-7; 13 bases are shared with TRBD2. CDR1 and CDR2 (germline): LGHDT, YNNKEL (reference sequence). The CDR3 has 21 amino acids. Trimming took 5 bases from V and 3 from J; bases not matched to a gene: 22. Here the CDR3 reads CASSYTLSGLAGSTKIYEQYF. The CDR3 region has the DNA TGTGCCAGCAGCTATACCTTATCGGGACTAGCGGGGTCAACAAAGATCTACGAGCAGTACTTC.

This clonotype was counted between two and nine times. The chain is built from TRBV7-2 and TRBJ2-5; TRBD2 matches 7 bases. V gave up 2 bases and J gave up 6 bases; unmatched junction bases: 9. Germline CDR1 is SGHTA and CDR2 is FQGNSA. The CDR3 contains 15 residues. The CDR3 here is CASSLRGVGWKTQYF. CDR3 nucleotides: TGTGCCAGCAGCTTACGGGGGGTGGGGTGGAAGACCCAGTACTTC.

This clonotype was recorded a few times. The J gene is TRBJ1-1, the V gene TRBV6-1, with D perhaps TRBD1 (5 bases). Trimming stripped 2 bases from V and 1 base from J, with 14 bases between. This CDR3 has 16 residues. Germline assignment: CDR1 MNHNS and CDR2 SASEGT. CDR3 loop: CASSEPGGPRNTEAFF. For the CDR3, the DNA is TGTGCCAGCAGTGAACCTGGGGGACCCAGGAACACTGAAGCTTTCTTT.

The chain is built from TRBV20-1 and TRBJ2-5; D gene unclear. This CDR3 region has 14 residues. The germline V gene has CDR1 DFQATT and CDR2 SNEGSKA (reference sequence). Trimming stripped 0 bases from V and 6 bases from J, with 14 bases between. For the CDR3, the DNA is TGCAGTGCTAGAGAACCCGGGCGCTCGCAGACCCAGTACTTC. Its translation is CSAREPGRSQTQYF.

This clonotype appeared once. This CDR3 reads CASSYNPGVTYEQYF. The CDR3 nucleotides read TGCGCCAGCAGCTATAATCCCGGGGTAACCTACGAGCAGTACTTC. This chain joins TRBV5-1 and TRBJ2-7; TRBD2 might be the D (5 bases). Trimming left V 3 bases short and J 2 bases short, with 15 bases between. From germline, CDR1 is SGHRS and CDR2 YFSETQ. The CDR3 extends over 15 amino acids.

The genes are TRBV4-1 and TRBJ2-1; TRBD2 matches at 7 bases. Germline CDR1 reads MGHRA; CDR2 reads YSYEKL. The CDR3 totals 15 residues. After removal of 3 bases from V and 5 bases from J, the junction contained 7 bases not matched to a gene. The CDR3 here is CASSQPWTRNNEQFF. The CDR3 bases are TGCGCCAGCAGCCAGCCCTGGACTAGGAACAATGAGCAGTTCTTC.

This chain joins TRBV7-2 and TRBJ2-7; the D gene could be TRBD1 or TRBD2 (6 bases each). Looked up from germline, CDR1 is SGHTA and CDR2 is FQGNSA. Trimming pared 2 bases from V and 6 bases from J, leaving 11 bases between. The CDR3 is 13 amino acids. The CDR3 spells CASSLRGEPEQYF. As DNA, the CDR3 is TGTGCCAGCAGCTTAAGGGGGGAACCCGAGCAGTACTTC.

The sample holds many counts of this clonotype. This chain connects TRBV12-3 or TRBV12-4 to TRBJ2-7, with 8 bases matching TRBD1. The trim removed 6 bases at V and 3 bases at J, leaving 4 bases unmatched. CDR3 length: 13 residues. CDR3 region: CASSRTGGYEQYF. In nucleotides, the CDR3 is TGTGCCAGCAGCCGTACAGGGGGCTACGAGCAGTACTTC.

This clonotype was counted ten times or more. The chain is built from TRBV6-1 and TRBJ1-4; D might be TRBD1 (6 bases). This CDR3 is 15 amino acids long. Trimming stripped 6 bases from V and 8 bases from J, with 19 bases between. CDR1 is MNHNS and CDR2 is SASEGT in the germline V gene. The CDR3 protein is CASSLTGILGEKLFF. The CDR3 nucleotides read TGTGCCAGCAGCCTCACAGGGATCCTTGGGGAAAAACTGTTTTTT.

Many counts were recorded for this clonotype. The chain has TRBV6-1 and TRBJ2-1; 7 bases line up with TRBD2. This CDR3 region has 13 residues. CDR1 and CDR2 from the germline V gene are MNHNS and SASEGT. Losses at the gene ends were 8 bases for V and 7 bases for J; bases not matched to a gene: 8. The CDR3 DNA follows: TGTGCCAGCGGGAGGGACTCTTTTAATGAGCAGTTCTTC. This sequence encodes CASGRDSFNEQFF.

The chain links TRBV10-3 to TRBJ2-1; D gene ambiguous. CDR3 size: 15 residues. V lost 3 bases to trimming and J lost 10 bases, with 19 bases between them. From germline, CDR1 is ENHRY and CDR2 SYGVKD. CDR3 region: CAISDYDANQFEQFF. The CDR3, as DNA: TGTGCCATCAGTGATTACGACGCAAATCAATTCGAGCAGTTCTTC.

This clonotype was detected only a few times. CDR3 sequence: CASSDPERAVETQYF. The CDR3 region has the DNA TGTGCCAGCAGTGATCCAGAAAGGGCTGTTGAGACCCAGTACTTC. The rearrangement uses TRBV25-1 and TRBJ2-5, with D unresolved. Germline V gives CDR1 MGHDK, CDR2 SYGVNS. The CDR3 extends over 15 amino acids. Trimming cost V 3 bases and J 5 bases, with 16 bases left between them.

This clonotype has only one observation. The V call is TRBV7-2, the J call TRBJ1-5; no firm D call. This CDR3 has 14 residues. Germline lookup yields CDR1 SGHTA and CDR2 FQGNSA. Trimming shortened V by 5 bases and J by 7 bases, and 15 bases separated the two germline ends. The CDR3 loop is CASSPLEPGQPQHF. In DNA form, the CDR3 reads TGTGCCAGCAGCCCTCTTGAGCCCGGACAGCCCCAGCATTTT.

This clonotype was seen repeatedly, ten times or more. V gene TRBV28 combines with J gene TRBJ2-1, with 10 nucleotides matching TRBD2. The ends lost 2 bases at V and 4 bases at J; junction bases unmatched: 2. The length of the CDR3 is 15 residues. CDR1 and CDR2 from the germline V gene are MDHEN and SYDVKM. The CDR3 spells CASSLIAGGYNEQFF. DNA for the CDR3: TGTGCCAGCAGTTTAATAGCGGGAGGTTACAATGAGCAGTTCTTC. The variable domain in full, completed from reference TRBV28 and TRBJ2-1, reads DVKVTQSSRYLVKRTGEKVFLECVQDMDHENMFWYRQDPGLGLRLIYFSYDVKMKEKGDIPEGYSVSREKKERFSLILESASTNQTSMYLCASSLIAGGYNEQFFGPGTRLTVL.

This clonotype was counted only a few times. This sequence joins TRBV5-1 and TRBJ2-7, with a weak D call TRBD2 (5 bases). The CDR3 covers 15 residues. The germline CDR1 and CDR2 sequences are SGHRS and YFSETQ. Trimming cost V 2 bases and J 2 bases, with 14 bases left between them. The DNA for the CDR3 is TGCGCCAGCAGCTTAACCACAACGGGGACCTACGAGCAGTACTTC. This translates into CASSLTTTGTYEQYF. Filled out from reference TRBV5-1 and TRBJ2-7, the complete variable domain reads KAGVTQTPRYLIKTRGQQVTLSCSPISGHRSVSWYQQTPGQGLQFLFEYFSETQRNKGNFPGRFSGRQFSNSRSEMNVSTLELGDSALYLCASSLTTTGTYEQYFGPGTRLTVT.

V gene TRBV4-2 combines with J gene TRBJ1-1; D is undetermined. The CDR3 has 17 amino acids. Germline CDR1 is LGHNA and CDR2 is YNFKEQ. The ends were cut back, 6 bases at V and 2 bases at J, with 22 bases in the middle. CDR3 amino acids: CASSVRANHPINTEAFF. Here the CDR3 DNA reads TGTGCCAGCAGTGTCCGAGCTAACCACCCGATTAACACTGAAGCTTTCTTT.

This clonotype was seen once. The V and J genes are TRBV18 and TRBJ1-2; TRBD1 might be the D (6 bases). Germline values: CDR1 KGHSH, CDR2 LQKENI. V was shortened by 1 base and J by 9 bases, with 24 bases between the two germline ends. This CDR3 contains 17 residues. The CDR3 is CASSPLRTASGHPSYTF. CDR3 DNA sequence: TGTGCCAGCTCACCACTTAGGACAGCCTCTGGGCATCCAAGCTACACCTTC.

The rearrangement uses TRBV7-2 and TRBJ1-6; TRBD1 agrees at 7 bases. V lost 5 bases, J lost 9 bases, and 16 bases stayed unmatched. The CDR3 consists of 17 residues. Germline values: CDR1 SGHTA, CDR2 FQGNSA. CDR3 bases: TGTGCCAGCAGCCCCCTGGAGGGGGCGTGGGTCGGTTCACCCCTCCACTTT. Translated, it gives CASSPLEGAWVGSPLHF.

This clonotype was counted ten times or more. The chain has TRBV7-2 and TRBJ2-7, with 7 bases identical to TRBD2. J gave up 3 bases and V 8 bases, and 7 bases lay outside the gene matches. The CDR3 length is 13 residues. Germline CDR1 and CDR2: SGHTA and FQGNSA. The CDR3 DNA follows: TGTGCCAGCGGATTGGGAGGGAGCTACGAGCAGTACTTC. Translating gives CASGLGGSYEQYF.

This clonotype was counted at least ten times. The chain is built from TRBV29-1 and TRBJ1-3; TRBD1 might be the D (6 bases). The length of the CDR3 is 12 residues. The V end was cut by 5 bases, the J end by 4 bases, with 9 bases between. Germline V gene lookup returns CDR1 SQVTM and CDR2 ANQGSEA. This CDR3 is CSVQDSGNTIYF. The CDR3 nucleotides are TGCAGCGTTCAGGACAGCGGAAACACCATATATTTT.

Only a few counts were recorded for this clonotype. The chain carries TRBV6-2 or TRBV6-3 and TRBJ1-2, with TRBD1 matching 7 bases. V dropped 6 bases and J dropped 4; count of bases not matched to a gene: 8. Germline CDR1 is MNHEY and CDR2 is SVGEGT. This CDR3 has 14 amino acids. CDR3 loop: CASRKQGPIYGYTF. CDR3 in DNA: TGTGCCAGCAGGAAACAGGGGCCTATCTATGGCTACACCTTC.

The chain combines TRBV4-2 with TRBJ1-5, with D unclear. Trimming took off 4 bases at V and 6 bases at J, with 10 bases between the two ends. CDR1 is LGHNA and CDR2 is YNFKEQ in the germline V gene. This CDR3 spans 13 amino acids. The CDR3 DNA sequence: TGTGCCAGCAGCCCATCGGAGCTTCAGCCCCAGCATTTT. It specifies CASSPSELQPQHF.

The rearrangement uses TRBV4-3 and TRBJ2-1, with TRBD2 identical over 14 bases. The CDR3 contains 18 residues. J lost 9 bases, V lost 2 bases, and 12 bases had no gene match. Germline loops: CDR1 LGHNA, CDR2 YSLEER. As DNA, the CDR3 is TGCGCCAGCAGCCAACTTCCCAAGACTAGCGGGAGGGCCGGTGAGCAGTTCTTC. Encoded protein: CASSQLPKTSGRAGEQFF.

The DNA of the CDR3 is TGTGCCACCAGCAGAGACCGGGCCAACGCGAACACCGGGGAGCTGTTTTTT. Amino acids: CATSRDRANANTGELFF. The rearrangement uses TRBV15 and TRBJ2-2; the D is unclear. CDR1 is LNHNV, CDR2 YYDKDF, per germline (reference sequence). The CDR3 is made up of 17 amino acids. The V end was cut by 0 bases, the J end by 0 bases, with 11 bases between.

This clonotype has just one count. CDR3 in DNA: TGTGCCAGCAGCTTAACGGGCCACCACACTGAAGCTTTCTTT. This encodes CASSLTGHHTEAFF. The chain uses TRBV7-3 and TRBJ1-1; D gene uncertain. Per germline, CDR1 SGHTA and CDR2 FQGTGA. CDR3 length: 14 residues. The V end lost 0 bases, the J end lost 3 bases, and 8 bases lay between the germline ends.

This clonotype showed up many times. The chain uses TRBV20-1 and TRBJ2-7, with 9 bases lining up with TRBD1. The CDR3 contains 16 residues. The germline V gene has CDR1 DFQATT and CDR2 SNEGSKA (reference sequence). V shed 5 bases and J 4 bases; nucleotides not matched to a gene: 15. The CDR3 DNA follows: TGCAGTGCTCGTTGGACAGGGGACATCTTCCGGTACGAGCAGTACTTC. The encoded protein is CSARWTGDIFRYEQYF.

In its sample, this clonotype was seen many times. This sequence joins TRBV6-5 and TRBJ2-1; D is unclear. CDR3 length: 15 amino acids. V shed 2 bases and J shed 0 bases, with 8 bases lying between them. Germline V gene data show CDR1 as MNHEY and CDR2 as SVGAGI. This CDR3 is CASSYQGSSYNEQFF. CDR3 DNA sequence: TGTGCCAGCAGTTACCAAGGAAGCTCCTACAATGAGCAGTTCTTC.

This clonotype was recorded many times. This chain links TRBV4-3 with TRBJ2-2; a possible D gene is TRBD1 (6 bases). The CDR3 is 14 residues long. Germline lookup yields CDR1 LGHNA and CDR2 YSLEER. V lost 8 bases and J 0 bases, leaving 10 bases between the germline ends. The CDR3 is CASRQDPNTGELFF. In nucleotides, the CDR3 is TGCGCCAGCCGACAGGACCCGAACACCGGGGAGCTGTTTTTT.

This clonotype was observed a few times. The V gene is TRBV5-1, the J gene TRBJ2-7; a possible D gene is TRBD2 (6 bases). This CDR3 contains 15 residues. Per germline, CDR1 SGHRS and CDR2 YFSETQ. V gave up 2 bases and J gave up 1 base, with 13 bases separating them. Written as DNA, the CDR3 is TGCGCCAGCAGCTTCGGGGGAGCCCTTTCCTACGAGCAGTACTTC. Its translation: CASSFGGALSYEQYF.